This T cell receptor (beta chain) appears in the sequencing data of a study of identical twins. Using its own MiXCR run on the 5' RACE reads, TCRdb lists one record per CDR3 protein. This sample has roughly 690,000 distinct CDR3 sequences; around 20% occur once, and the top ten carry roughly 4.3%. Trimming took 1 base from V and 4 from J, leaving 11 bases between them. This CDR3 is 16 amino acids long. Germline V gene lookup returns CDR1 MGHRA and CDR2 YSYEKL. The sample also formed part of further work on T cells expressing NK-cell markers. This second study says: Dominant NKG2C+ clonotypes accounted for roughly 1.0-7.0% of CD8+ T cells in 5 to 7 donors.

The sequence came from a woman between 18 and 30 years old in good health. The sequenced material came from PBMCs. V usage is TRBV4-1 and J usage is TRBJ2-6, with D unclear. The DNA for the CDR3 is TGCGCCAGCAGCCAAGGTTGGTTCTCGGGGGCCAACGTCCTGACTTTC. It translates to CASSQGWFSGANVLTF.